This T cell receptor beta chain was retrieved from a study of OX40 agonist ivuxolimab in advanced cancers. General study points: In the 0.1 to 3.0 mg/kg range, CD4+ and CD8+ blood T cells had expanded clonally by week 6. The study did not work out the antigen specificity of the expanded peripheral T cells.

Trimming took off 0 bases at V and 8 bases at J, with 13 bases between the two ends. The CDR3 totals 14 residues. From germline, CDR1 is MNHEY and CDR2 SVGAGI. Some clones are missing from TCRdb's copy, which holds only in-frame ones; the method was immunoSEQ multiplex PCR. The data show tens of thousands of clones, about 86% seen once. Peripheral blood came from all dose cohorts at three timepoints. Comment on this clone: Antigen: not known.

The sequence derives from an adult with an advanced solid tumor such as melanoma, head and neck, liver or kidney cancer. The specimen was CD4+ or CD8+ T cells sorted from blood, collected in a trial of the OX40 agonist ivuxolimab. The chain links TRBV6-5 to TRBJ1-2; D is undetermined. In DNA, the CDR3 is TGTGCCAGCAGTTACTCCCGGACGGCACCGGGCTACACCTTC. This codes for CASSYSRTAPGYTF.